This entry lists 17 T cell receptor beta chains sequenced from one sample in a study of regulatory T cells in long-lasting Graves disease. iRepertoire HTBI primers and Arm-PCR of CDR3 regions built TCR beta libraries. TCRdb fed the multiplex PCR reads into MiXCR, producing one record per CDR3 protein. The table has 400,000 to 500,000 distinct CDR3 sequences, about 22% seen once. Time point indicated: persistent/refractory GD, antithyroid drugs over 5 years with positive TRAb. After RNA was extracted from PBMCs, the TCR library was made from it. The specimen comprised peripheral blood mononuclear cells (PBMCs), sampled when the disease was refractory, from a patient treated with antithyroid drugs. The receptors here all came from a female donor with Graves disease.

The sample holds many counts of this clonotype. The CDR3 loop reads CASSLEGRTVNEKLFF. CDR3 coding DNA: TGTGCCAGCAGCTTGGAGGGCCGGACGGTTAATGAAAAACTGTTTTTT. V usage is TRBV7-8 and J usage is TRBJ1-4; unclear D gene. Germline V CDR1 and CDR2: SGHVS, FQNEAQ. Trimming removed 3 bases from V and 4 bases from J, with 15 bases in between. The CDR3 is 16 amino acids.

This sequence joins TRBV12-3 or TRBV12-4 and TRBJ1-3; D unclear. This CDR3 is built from 14 residues. V lost 6 bases, J lost 6 bases, and 15 bases lay in between. The CDR3 region has the DNA TGTGCCAGCAGGCAGCCGGGCCTGGTAAACACCATATATTTT. This translates into CASRQPGLVNTIYF.

This clonotype was seen ten or more times. An end of the junction differs from the germline gene, which may be a read error. This rearrangement joins TRBV12-3 or TRBV12-4 to TRBJ1-2, with D possibly TRBD1 on 6 matching bases. The CDR3 has 13 amino acids. The CDR3 reads CASSLLQGPFLQF. The CDR3, as DNA: TGTGCCAGCAGTTTATTACAGGGACCCTTTTTGCAATTC.

This clonotype was counted only a few times. A much larger clone lies a single base off, so this may be a read error. V and J are TRBV11-1 and TRBJ2-2; TRBD2 is a possible D gene (6 bases). CDR1 is SGHAT and CDR2 is FQDESV in the germline V gene (reference sequence). The CDR3 extends over 10 amino acids. The CDR3 loop is CASSGGEPFF. The CDR3 DNA is TGTGCCAGCTCGGGCGGGGAGCCGTTTTTT.

At least ten counts were recorded for this clonotype. A junction boundary mismatches the germline segment, possibly from a read error. This chain uses TRBV7-2 with TRBJ1-2, with D unclear. Germline assignment: CDR1 SGHTA and CDR2 FQGNSA. The CDR3 covers 14 residues. DNA of the CDR3: TGTGCCAGCAGCGTAGCCCTTGAGGGCTATGGCTACACCTTC. Its protein is CASSVALEGYGYTF.

CDR3 bases: TGTGCCAGCAGCCATGAAAGGGGGAACACTGAAGCTTTCTTT. The encoded protein is CASSHERGNTEAFF. The V and J genes are TRBV14 and TRBJ1-1, with D possibly being TRBD1 (5 bases). This CDR3 is 14 amino acids long. Trimming took 3 bases from V and 1 from J, leaving 9 bases between them. Looked up from germline, CDR1 is SGHDN and CDR2 is FVKESK.

This clonotype was recorded many times. This sequence joins TRBV28 and TRBJ2-5, with D unresolved. V lost 7 bases to trimming and J lost 2 bases, with 17 bases between them. Germline lookup yields CDR1 MDHEN and CDR2 SYDVKM. The CDR3 spans 15 residues. CDR3 loop: CASISGRFLQETQYF. DNA of the CDR3: TGTGCCAGCATTTCGGGCCGTTTCCTTCAAGAGACCCAGTACTTC.

This clonotype appeared many times. The chain is built from TRBV2 and TRBJ1-1, with D possibly TRBD1 on 5 matching bases. From germline, CDR1 is SNHLY and CDR2 FYNNEI. The V gene lost 6 bases and the J gene lost 5 bases, with 19 bases spanning the gap. The CDR3 contains 15 residues. CDR3 residues: CASREGLDSRTEAFF. In nucleotides, the CDR3 is TGTGCCAGCAGGGAGGGGCTGGACTCTCGAACTGAAGCTTTCTTT.

V gene TRBV19 combines with J gene TRBJ2-7; D gene uncertain. CDR3 length: 17 amino acids. Germline V CDR1 and CDR2: LNHDA, SQIVND (reference sequence). Deletions cut 5 bases from V and 3 bases from J, with 23 bases between. The CDR3 region has the DNA TGTGCCAGTAGTGTGAACATCAACAGTGAGTTTCACTACGAGCAGTACTTC. This codes for CASSVNINSEFHYEQYF.

This clonotype was observed a handful of times. The chain recombines TRBV19 with TRBJ1-5, with D hard to call. With 5 bases removed from V and 0 bases from J, the gap between germline ends came to 11 bases. The germline V gene has CDR1 LNHDA and CDR2 SQIVND (reference sequence). This CDR3 is 15 amino acids long. The CDR3 spells CASSPGPISNQPQHF. The DNA of the CDR3 is TGTGCCAGTAGTCCCGGACCTATTAGCAATCAGCCCCAGCATTTT.

The chain combines TRBV20-1 with TRBJ1-1; 7 bases map to TRBD1. The germline CDR1 and CDR2 sequences are DFQATT and SNEGSKA (reference sequence). The CDR3 consists of 15 residues. Losses at the gene ends were 6 bases for V and 1 base for J; bases not matched to a gene: 11. The CDR3 sequence is CSAQTRQGWNTEAFF. The CDR3, as DNA: TGCAGTGCCCAAACCCGACAGGGATGGAACACTGAAGCTTTCTTT.

The rearrangement uses TRBV19 and TRBJ1-5; D is ambiguous. Germline CDR1 reads LNHDA; CDR2 reads SQIVND (reference sequence). V was pared by 4 bases and J by 0 bases, with 10 bases between. CDR3 length equals 15 residues. The CDR3 loop reads CASSTLPPSNQPQHF. CDR3 coding DNA: TGTGCCAGTAGTACACTTCCGCCTAGCAATCAGCCCCAGCATTTT.

This clonotype occurred a few times. This sequence joins TRBV7-3 and TRBJ2-2; D gene unclear. Germline values: CDR1 SGHTA, CDR2 FQGTGA. The V end was cut by 2 bases, the J end by 2 bases, with 12 bases between. The CDR3 has 16 residues. CDR3 residues: CASSLSSGENTGELFF. The CDR3 DNA reads TGTGCCAGCAGCTTATCCTCAGGCGAAAACACCGGGGAGCTGTTTTTT. Variable domain in full (rest from reference TRBV7-3 and TRBJ2-2): GAGVSQTPSNKVTEKGKYVELRCDPISGHTALYWYRQSLGQGPEFLIYFQGTGAADDSGLPNDRFFAVRPEGSVSTLKIQRTERGDSAVYLCASSLSSGENTGELFFGEGSRLTVL.

This clonotype was seen many times. The chain uses TRBV10-3 and TRBJ2-6; TRBD2 matches 10 bases. After removal of 3 bases from V and 0 bases from J, the junction contained 5 bases not matched to a gene. This CDR3 has 18 residues. Germline CDR1 reads ENHRY; CDR2 reads SYGVKD. This chain's CDR3 is CAISERLAGVSGANVLTF. CDR3 coding DNA: TGTGCCATCAGTGAACGTCTAGCGGGAGTCTCTGGGGCCAACGTCCTGACTTTC.

A few counts support this clonotype. A junction boundary mismatches the germline segment, possibly from a read error. This rearrangement joins TRBV28 to TRBJ1-5, with D unclear. The CDR3 sequence is 12 residues long. Germline loops: CDR1 MDHEN, CDR2 SYDVKM. The CDR3 nucleotides read TGTGCCTGCAGCTACAGCGATCAGCCCCAGCATTTT. Translated, it gives CACSYSDQPQHF.

Comment on this clonotype: A much bigger clone sits one base away, suggesting this may be a read error. The rearrangement joins TRBV7-9 to TRBJ2-7; perhaps TRBD2 as D (6 bases). From germline, CDR1 is SEHNR and CDR2 FQNEAQ (reference sequence). The length of the CDR3 is 14 residues. Trimming shortened V by 5 bases and J by 2 bases, and 13 bases separated the two germline ends. In DNA, the CDR3 is TGTGCCAGCAGCCGTGTCGGGGGAACCTACGAGCAGTACTTC. It specifies CASSRVGGTYEQYF.

There are many counts of this clonotype. The chain has TRBV28 and TRBJ1-1; TRBD1 matches at 7 bases. CDR1 is MDHEN, CDR2 SYDVKM, per germline. J lost 4 bases, V lost 1 base, and 6 bases had no gene match. CDR3 length equals 15 residues. This CDR3 reads CASSLLRGRITEAFF. The CDR3 region has the DNA TGTGCCAGCAGTTTATTAAGGGGGCGAATCACTGAAGCTTTCTTT.